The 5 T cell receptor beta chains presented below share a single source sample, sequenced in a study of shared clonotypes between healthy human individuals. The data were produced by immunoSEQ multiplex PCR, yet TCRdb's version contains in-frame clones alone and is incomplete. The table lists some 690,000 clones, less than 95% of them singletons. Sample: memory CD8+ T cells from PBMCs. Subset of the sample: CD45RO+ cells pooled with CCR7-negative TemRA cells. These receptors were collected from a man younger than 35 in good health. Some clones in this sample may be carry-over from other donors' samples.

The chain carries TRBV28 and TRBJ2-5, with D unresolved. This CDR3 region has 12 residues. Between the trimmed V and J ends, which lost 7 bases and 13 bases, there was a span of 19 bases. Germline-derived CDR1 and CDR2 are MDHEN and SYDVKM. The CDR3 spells CASTDRQGRTYF. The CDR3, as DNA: TGTGCCAGCACGGACCGACAAGGGCGGACGTACTTC.

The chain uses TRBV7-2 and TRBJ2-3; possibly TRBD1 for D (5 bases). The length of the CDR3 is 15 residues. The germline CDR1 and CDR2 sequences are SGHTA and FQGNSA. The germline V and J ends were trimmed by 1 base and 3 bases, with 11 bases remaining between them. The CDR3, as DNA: TGTGCCAGCAGCTTAGTAGGGGTGTGGACAGATACGCAGTATTTT. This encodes CASSLVGVWTDTQYF.

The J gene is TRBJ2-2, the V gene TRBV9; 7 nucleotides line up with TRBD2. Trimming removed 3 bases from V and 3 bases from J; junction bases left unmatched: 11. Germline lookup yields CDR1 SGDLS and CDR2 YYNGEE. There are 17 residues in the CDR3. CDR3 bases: TGTGCCAGCAGCGGACAGCGGGGTGACCCTTACACCGGGGAGCTGTTTTTT. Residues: CASSGQRGDPYTGELFF.

This chain's CDR3 is CASSLARPSYNEQFF. CDR3 DNA: TGTGCCAGCAGCTTAGCACGGCCCTCCTACAATGAGCAGTTCTTC. The chain links TRBV7-4 to TRBJ2-1; D unresolved. The CDR3 is made up of 15 amino acids. The germline V gene encodes CDR1 SGHVT and CDR2 SQSDAQ. Trimming removed 0 bases at V and 0 bases at J, with 6 bases between.

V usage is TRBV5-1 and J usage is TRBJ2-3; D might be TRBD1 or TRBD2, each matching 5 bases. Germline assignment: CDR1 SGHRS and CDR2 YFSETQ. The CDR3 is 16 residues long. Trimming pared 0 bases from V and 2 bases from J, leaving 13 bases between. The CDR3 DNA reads TGCGCCAGCAGCTTGGTGGGACGGAGGATCACAGATACGCAGTATTTT. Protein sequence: CASSLVGRRITDTQYF.